This T cell receptor (beta chain) was captured in a study of neurological immune-mediated disorders. A 10-nucleotide random UMI tagged transcripts in template-switch 5'RACE cDNA synthesis. TCRdb reprocessed the 5' RACE reads with MiXCR, giving one entry per CDR3 protein. The sample includes some 50,000 distinct CDR3 sequences, around 13% seen only once; the top ten take less than 5.5%. This clonotype was recorded many times. What it binds is unknown. Trimming stripped 5 bases from V and 2 bases from J, with 10 bases between. This CDR3 has 14 residues. In germline, CDR1 is SGHAT, CDR2 FQNNGV. Time point reported: longitudinal time-point 2. Findings of the study overall: HTLV-1-associated myelopathy had the most TCR clonal expansion, while multiple sclerosis had the least, a level that fell below healthy controls.

The TCR was taken from a male donor with HTLV-1-associated myelopathy (HAM/TSP). V gene TRBV11-2 combines with J gene TRBJ1-3; D is possibly TRBD1 (5 bases). The sequenced sample was PBMCs. CDR3 nucleotide sequence: TGTGCCAGCAGCCTGACAGTAACTGGAAACACCATATATTTT. This sequence encodes CASSLTVTGNTIYF.